The T cell receptor (beta chain) described here comes from a study of T cell changes during pregnancy in multiple sclerosis. TCRdb's table, derived via immunoSEQ multiplex PCR, lists solely in-frame clones and lacks some. The table shows 45,000 to 60,000 clones, with roughly 92% occurring only once. This CDR3 has 15 amino acids. V shed 0 bases and J shed 4 bases, with 11 bases lying between them. Germline V CDR1 and CDR2: SGHNT, YYREEE (reference sequence). The chain joins TRBV5-4 to TRBJ1-3; D gene unclear. This TCR was recovered from a female donor with multiple sclerosis, enrolled in a pregnancy study. The sequences come from CD4+ T cells from peripheral blood mononuclear cells, collected in the third trimester of pregnancy. Written as DNA, the CDR3 is TGTGCCAGCAGCTTGGTCGGGAATGGCGGAAACACCATATATTTT. This translates into CASSLVGNGGNTIYF.